These 20 T cell receptor beta chains originate from one sample sequenced in a study of blood T cell repertoires in COVID-19 (dated by TCRdb to 2020 to 2021). The receptor library was made with the immunoSEQ multiplex PCR assay. In TCRdb, the immuneACCESS table is reduced to in-frame sequences with V and J assigned. These tables do not hold every clone; where another copy was compared, an unresolved V gene accounts for under half, and the others remain unexplained. The sample table contains 250,000 to 350,000 clones; only one count was recorded for about 92% of them. Around a sixth of the sample goes to the ten largest clones. The sample was PBMCs or T cells enriched from blood (not recorded which). These receptors were taken from a woman in her 30s who had recovered from COVID-19.

The V gene is TRBV28, the J gene TRBJ1-6; D may be TRBD1 (5 bases). This CDR3 contains 14 residues. The V end was cut by 1 base, the J end by 7 bases, with 8 bases between. Germline values: CDR1 MDHEN, CDR2 SYDVKM. For the CDR3, the DNA is TGTGCCAGCAGTTTATCCCAGGGAAATTCACCCCTCCACTTT. It yields the protein CASSLSQGNSPLHF. The variable domain in full, completed from reference TRBV28 and TRBJ1-6, reads DVKVTQSSRYLVKRTGEKVFLECVQDMDHENMFWYRQDPGLGLRLIYFSYDVKMKEKGDIPEGYSVSREKKERFSLILESASTNQTSMYLCASSLSQGNSPLHFGNGTRLTVT.

The chain is built from TRBV14 and TRBJ2-2, with D hard to call. Trimming cost V 1 base and J 2 bases, with 5 bases left between them. The CDR3 runs 14 residues. Germline V lookup: CDR1 SGHDN, CDR2 FVKESK. This CDR3 is CASSQASNTGELFF. The CDR3 nucleotides read TGTGCCAGCAGCCAAGCGAGCAACACCGGGGAGCTGTTTTTT.

The CDR3 DNA sequence: TGTGCCAGCAGTTACTCGCGGGAAGCCAAAAACATTCAGTACTTC. Protein: CASSYSREAKNIQYF. This chain connects TRBV6-5 to TRBJ2-4; D might be TRBD2 (6 bases). The germline V gene has CDR1 MNHEY and CDR2 SVGAGI. This CDR3 has 15 residues. Trimming removed 0 bases from V and 0 bases from J, with 6 bases in between.

V usage is TRBV3-1 (or the pseudogene TRBV3-2) and J usage is TRBJ1-2; 7 bases align to TRBD1. Trimming at V came to 4 bases and at J to 5 bases, leaving 4 bases not matched to a gene. The CDR3 consists of 13 residues. Germline values: CDR1 LGHDT, CDR2 YNNKEL (reference sequence). The CDR3 reads CASSRDSLYGYTF. The CDR3 region has the DNA TGTGCCAGCAGCCGGGACAGCCTTTATGGCTACACCTTC.

The chain carries TRBV28 and TRBJ1-6; 7 bases are a match to TRBD1. CDR3 size: 17 residues. CDR1 is MDHEN and CDR2 is SYDVKM in the germline V gene. Trimming at V came to 3 bases and at J to 7 bases, leaving 12 bases not matched to a gene. The CDR3 DNA sequence: TGTGCCAGCAGTTTTTCAGGGGGAGTCCCCCAGAATTCACCCCTCCACTTT. Translating gives CASSFSGGVPQNSPLHF.

The rearrangement uses TRBV7-2 and TRBJ1-5; 10 bases map to TRBD1. CDR3 length: 15 amino acids. CDR1 and CDR2 from the germline V gene are SGHTA and FQGNSA. The junction had 5 bases not matched to a gene; V was cut back by 3 bases and J by 6 bases. CDR3 coding DNA: TGTGCCAGCAGCTTTAAGACAGGGGGCACTCAGCCCCAGCATTTT. Translation gives CASSFKTGGTQPQHF.

The chain couples TRBV13 to TRBJ2-1; D is perhaps TRBD2 (7 bases). Germline V gene sequence: CDR1 PRHDT, CDR2 FYEKMQ (reference sequence). Trimming pared 5 bases from V and 0 bases from J, leaving 14 bases between. CDR3 length equals 16 residues. CDR3 amino acids: CASSPRGGSSYNEQFF. In DNA form, the CDR3 reads TGTGCCAGCAGCCCACGCGGGGGCAGCTCCTACAATGAGCAGTTCTTC. The variable domain in full, completed from reference TRBV13 and TRBJ2-1, reads AAGVIQSPRHLIKEKRETATLKCYPIPRHDTVYWYQQGPGQDPQFLISFYEKMQSDKGSIPDRFSAQQFSDYHSELNMSSLELGDSALYFCASSPRGGSSYNEQFFGPGTRLTVL.

The genes are TRBV5-1 and TRBJ1-1; D is ambiguous. The germline V and J ends were trimmed by 0 bases and 1 base, with 7 bases remaining between them. The CDR3 runs to 14 residues. Germline CDR1 is SGHRS and CDR2 is YFSETQ. The chain's CDR3 is CASSLDTANTEAFF. The CDR3 DNA is TGCGCCAGCAGCTTGGACACAGCGAACACTGAAGCTTTCTTT.

The chain uses TRBV27 and TRBJ2-7, with 14 bases identical to TRBD2. Germline CDR1 is MNHEY and CDR2 is SMNVEV (reference sequence). CDR3 length: 17 residues. V was pared by 6 bases and J by 1 base, with 8 bases of the junction left unmatched. The CDR3 bases are TGTGCCAGCAGCCGGACGGGACTAGCGGGGGATTCCTACGAGCAGTACTTC. It yields the protein CASSRTGLAGDSYEQYF.

This chain links TRBV11-1 with TRBJ2-5, with 8 bases matching TRBD1. Trimming removed 3 bases from V and 5 bases from J; junction bases left unmatched: 8. Per germline, CDR1 SGHAT and CDR2 FQDESV (reference sequence). The CDR3 spans 15 residues. The CDR3, as DNA: TGTGCCAGCAGCTTTTTCAGGGGGCAGAAGGAGACCCAGTACTTC. Translated, it gives CASSFFRGQKETQYF.

This chain joins TRBV10-3 and TRBJ1-2; D is ambiguous. Germline loops: CDR1 ENHRY, CDR2 SYGVKD. The CDR3 runs 15 residues. Trimming left V 0 bases short and J 2 bases short, with 10 bases between. CDR3 in amino acids: CAISESSPQNYGYTF. The CDR3 DNA sequence: TGTGCCATCAGTGAGTCAAGTCCACAAAACTATGGCTACACCTTC.

This sequence joins TRBV24-1 and TRBJ2-3; 8 nucleotides agree with TRBD1. The CDR3 runs 15 residues. Germline CDR1 KGHDR, CDR2 SFDVKD. The ends lost 4 bases at V and 2 bases at J; junction bases unmatched: 4. The CDR3: CATSEPGQDTDTQYF. Written as DNA, the CDR3 is TGTGCCACCAGTGAGCCGGGACAGGACACAGATACGCAGTATTTT.

The J gene is TRBJ1-3, the V gene TRBV5-6; the D gene is possibly TRBD1 (5 bases). This CDR3 is 16 amino acids long. The germline V gene has CDR1 SGHDT and CDR2 YYEEEE. Trimming shortened V by 0 bases and J by 0 bases, and 10 bases separated the two germline ends. The DNA for the CDR3 is TGTGCCAGCAGCTTGGGACAGAGAAACTCTGGAAACACCATATATTTT. Translation gives CASSLGQRNSGNTIYF.

This clone was seen once. The chain joins TRBV10-2 to TRBJ2-3; TRBD2 agrees at 7 bases. The CDR3 is 16 amino acids. The V and J ends lost 4 bases and 0 bases, in that order; junction bases with no gene match: 7. Germline V lookup: CDR1 WSHSY, CDR2 SAAADI. CDR3 sequence: CASSVSSGTSTDTQYF. CDR3 DNA sequence: TGCGCCAGCAGTGTTTCTAGCGGAACTAGCACAGATACGCAGTATTTT.

J is TRBJ2-6 and V is TRBV24-1; D possibly corresponds to TRBD1 (5 bases). Germline V gene lookup returns CDR1 KGHDR and CDR2 SFDVKD. The ends were cut back, 6 bases at V and 4 bases at J, with 12 bases in the middle. The CDR3 spans 15 residues. In DNA form, the CDR3 reads TGTGCCACCAGTAGAAGGGGTGCCGGGGCCAACGTCCTGACTTTC. It specifies CATSRRGAGANVLTF.

This clone came up once. The chain is built from TRBV7-4 and TRBJ1-5, with 9 bases identical to TRBD1. J lost 2 bases, V lost 0 bases, and 14 bases had no gene match. CDR3 size: 20 residues. Per the germline V gene, CDR1 is SGHVT and CDR2 is SQSDAQ. The DNA for the CDR3 is TGTGCCAGCAGCTTAGCCGGCGGACAGGGGCGTCGGGGGCGCAATCAGCCCCAGCATTTT. This translates into CASSLAGGQGRRGRNQPQHF.

Worth noting for this clone: In the same sample, other DNA sequences code for this CDR3. The V call is TRBV5-1, the J call TRBJ1-1; 8 positions match TRBD1. CDR1 SGHRS and CDR2 YFSETQ come from the germline V gene. V gave up 2 bases and J gave up 1 base; unmatched junction bases: 4. CDR3 length: 15 amino acids. Written as DNA, the CDR3 is TGCGCCAGCAGCTTAACCGGGACAGGGAACACTGAAGCTTTCTTT. Protein product: CASSLTGTGNTEAFF.

The V gene is TRBV28, the J gene TRBJ1-5; D gene ambiguous. Between the trimmed V and J ends, which lost 7 bases and 9 bases, there was a span of 13 bases. The length of the CDR3 is 12 residues. Germline V gene lookup returns CDR1 MDHEN and CDR2 SYDVKM. The CDR3 DNA sequence: TGTGCCAGCAACCAAATCGGTGGGCCCCAGCATTTT. Amino acids: CASNQIGGPQHF. Variable domain in full (rest from reference TRBV28 and TRBJ1-5): DVKVTQSSRYLVKRTGEKVFLECVQDMDHENMFWYRQDPGLGLRLIYFSYDVKMKEKGDIPEGYSVSREKKERFSLILESASTNQTSMYLCASNQIGGPQHFGDGTRLSIL.

Written as DNA, the CDR3 is TGTGCCACCCAGGGGGTAACGTCTACAGATACGCAGTATTTT. Protein sequence: CATQGVTSTDTQYF. The chain couples TRBV7-9 to TRBJ2-3; 7 nucleotides agree with TRBD1. The CDR3 totals 14 residues. V shed 10 bases and J 3 bases; nucleotides not matched to a gene: 10. Germline values: CDR1 SEHNR, CDR2 FQNEAQ (reference sequence).

The rearrangement uses TRBV3-1 (or the pseudogene TRBV3-2) and TRBJ1-5; 7 bases map to TRBD1. CDR1 LGHDT and CDR2 YNNKEL come from the germline V gene (reference sequence). The CDR3 has 13 residues. V gave up 5 bases and J gave up 6 bases; unmatched junction bases: 4. The CDR3 region is CASSAGGTQPQHF. As DNA, the CDR3 is TGTGCCAGCAGCGCAGGGGGGACTCAGCCCCAGCATTTT.